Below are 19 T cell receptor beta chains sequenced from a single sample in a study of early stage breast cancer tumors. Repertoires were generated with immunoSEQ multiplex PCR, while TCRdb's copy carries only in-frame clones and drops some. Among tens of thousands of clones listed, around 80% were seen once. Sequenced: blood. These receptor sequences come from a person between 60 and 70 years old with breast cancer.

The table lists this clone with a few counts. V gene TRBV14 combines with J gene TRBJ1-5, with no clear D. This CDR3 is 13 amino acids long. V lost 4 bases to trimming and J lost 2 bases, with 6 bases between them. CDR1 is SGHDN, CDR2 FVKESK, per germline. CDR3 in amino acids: CASSLTGNQPQHF. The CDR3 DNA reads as TGTGCCAGCAGCCTGACGGGCAATCAGCCCCAGCATTTT.

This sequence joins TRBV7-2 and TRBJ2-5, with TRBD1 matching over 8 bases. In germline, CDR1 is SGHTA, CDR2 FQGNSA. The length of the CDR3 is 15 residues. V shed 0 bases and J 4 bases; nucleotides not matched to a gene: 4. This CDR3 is CASSLAPGGGETQYF. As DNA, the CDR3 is TGTGCCAGCAGCTTAGCGCCAGGGGGCGGAGAGACCCAGTACTTC.

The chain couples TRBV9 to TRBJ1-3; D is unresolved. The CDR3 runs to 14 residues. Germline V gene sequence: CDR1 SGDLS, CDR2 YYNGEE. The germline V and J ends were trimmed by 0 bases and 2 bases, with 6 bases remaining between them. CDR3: CASSVAGAGNTIYF. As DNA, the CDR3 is TGTGCCAGCAGCGTAGCTGGGGCTGGAAACACCATATATTTT.

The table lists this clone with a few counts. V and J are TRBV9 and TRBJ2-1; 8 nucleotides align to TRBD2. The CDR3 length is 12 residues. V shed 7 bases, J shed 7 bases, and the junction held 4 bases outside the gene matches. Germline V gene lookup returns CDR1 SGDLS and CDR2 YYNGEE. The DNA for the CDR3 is TGTGCCAGCGGGACTAGGATAAATGAGCAGTTCTTC. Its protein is CASGTRINEQFF.

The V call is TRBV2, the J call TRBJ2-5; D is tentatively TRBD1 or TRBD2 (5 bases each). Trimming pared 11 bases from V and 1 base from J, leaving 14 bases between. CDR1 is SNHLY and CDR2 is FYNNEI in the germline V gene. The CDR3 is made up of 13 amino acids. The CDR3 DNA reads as TGTGCCGCGAGGGGCCAGATCCAAGAGACCCAGTACTTC. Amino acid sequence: CAARGQIQETQYF. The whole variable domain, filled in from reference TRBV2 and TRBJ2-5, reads EPEVTQTPSHQVTQMGQEVILRCVPISNHLYFYWYRQILGQKVEFLVSFYNNEISEKSEIFDDQFSVERPDGSNFTLKIRSTKLEDSAMYFCAARGQIQETQYFGPGTRLLVL.

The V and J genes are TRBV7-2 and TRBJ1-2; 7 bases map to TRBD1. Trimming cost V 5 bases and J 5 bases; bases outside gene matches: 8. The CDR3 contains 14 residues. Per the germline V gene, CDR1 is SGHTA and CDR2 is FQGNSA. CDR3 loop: CASSPRGRGYGYTF. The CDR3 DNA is TGTGCCAGCAGCCCGAGGGGCAGGGGGTATGGCTACACCTTC.

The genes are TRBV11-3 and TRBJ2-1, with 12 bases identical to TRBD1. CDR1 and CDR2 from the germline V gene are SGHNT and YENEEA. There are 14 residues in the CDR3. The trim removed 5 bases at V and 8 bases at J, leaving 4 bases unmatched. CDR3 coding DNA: TGTGCCAGCAGCCCGGGACAGGGGGCAGATGAGCAGTTCTTC. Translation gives CASSPGQGADEQFF.

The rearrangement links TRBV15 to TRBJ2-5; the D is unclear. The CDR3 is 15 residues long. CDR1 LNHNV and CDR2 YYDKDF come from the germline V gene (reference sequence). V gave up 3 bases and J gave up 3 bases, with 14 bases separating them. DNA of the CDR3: TGTGCCACCAGCAGGGAGTCCGGATCCAAAGAGACCCAGTACTTC. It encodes CATSRESGSKETQYF.

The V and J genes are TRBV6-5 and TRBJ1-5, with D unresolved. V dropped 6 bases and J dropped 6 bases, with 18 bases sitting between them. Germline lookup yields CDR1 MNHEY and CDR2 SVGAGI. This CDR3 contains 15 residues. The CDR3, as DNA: TGTGCCAGCAGAACCCGATCCAGTGCGGGTCAGCCCCAGCATTTT. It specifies CASRTRSSAGQPQHF.

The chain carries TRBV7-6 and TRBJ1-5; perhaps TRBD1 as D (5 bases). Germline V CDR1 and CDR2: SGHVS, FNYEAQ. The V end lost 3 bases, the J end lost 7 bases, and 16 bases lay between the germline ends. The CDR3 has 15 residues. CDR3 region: CASSFLWGVWQPQHF. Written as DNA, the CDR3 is TGTGCCAGCAGCTTCCTTTGGGGGGTTTGGCAGCCCCAGCATTTT.

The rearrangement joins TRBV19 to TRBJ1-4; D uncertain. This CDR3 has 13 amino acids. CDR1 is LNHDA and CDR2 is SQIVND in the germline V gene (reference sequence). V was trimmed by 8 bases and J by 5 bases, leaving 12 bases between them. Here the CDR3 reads CASQDSPNEKLFF. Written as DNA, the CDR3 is TGTGCCAGTCAAGATAGCCCAAATGAAAAACTGTTTTTT.

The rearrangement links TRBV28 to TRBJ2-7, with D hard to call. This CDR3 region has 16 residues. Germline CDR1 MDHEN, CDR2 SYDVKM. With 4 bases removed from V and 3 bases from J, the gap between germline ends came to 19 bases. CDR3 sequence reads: CASSSVLFRADYEQYF. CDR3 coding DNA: TGTGCCAGCAGTTCAGTCTTATTCCGGGCGGACTACGAGCAGTACTTC.

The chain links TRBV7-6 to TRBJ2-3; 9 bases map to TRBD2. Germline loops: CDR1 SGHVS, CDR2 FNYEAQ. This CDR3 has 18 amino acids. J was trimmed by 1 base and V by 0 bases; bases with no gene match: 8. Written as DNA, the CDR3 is TGTGCCAGCAGCTTAGCGCCACGGGCTAGCGGGGGCACAGATACGCAGTATTTT. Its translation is CASSLAPRASGGTDTQYF. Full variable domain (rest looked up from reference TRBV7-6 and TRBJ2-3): GAGVSQSPRYKVTKRGQDVALRCDPISGHVSLYWYRQALGQGPEFLTYFNYEAQQDKSGLPNDRFSAERPEGSISTLTIQRTEQRDSAMYRCASSLAPRASGGTDTQYFGPGTRLTVL.

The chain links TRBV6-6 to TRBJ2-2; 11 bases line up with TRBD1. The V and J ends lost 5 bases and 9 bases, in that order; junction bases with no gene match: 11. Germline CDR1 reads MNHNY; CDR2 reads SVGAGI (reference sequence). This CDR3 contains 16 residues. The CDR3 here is CASSPGTGGGKWELFF. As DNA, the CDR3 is TGTGCCAGCAGTCCCGGGACAGGGGGGGGGAAGTGGGAGCTGTTTTTT.

The chain's CDR3 is CSAATGGTEAFF. The CDR3 bases are TGCAGCGCCGCGACAGGGGGCACTGAAGCTTTCTTT. V is TRBV29-1 and J is TRBJ1-1; 9 positions match TRBD1. CDR3 size: 12 residues. The germline V gene has CDR1 SQVTM and CDR2 ANQGSEA. The junction had 4 bases not matched to a gene; V was cut back by 7 bases and J by 4 bases. The variable domain in full, with the rest retrieved from reference TRBV29-1 and TRBJ1-1, is SAVISQKPSRDICQRGTSLTIQCQVDSQVTMMFWYRQQPGQSLTLIATANQGSEATYESGFVIDKFPISRPNLTFSTLTVSNMSPEDSSIYLCSAATGGTEAFFGQGTRLTVV.

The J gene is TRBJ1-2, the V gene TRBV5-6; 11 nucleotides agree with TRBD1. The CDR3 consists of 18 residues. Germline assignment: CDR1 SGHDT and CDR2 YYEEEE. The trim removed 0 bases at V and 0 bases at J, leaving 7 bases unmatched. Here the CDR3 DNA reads TGTGCCAGCAGCTTGGCTCCAGGACAGGGGGCATCTAACTATGGCTACACCTTC. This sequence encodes CASSLAPGQGASNYGYTF.

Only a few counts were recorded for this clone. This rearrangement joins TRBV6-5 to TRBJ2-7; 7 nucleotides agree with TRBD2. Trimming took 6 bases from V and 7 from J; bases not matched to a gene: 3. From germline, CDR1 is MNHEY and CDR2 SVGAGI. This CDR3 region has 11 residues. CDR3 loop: CASSTGGEQYF. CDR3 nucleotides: TGTGCCAGCAGCACCGGGGGGGAGCAGTACTTC.

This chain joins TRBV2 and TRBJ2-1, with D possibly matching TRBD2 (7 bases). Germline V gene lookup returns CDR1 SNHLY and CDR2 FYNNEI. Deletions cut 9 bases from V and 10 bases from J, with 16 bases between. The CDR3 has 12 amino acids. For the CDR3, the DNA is TGTGCCAGGTCGAGGGGGGGCAGGGAGCAGTTCTTC. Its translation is CARSRGGREQFF.

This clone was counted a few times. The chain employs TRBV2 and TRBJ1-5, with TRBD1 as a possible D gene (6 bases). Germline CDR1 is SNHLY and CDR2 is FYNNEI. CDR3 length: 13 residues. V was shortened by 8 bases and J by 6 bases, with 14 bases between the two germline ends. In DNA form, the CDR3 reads TGTGCCAGCCAGGACAGCCCCCGTCAGCCCCAGCATTTT. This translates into CASQDSPRQPQHF.